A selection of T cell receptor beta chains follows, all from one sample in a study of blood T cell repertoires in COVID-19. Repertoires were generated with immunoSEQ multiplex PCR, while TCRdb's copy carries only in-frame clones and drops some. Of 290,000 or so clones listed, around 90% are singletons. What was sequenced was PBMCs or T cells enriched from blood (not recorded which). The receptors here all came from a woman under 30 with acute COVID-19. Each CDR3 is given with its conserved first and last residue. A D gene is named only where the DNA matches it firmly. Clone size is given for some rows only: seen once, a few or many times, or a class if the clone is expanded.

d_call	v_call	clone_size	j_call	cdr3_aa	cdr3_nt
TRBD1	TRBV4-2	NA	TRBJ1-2	CASSQELTGNYGYTF	TGTGCCAGCAGCCAAGAACTGACAGGGAACTATGGCTACACCTTC
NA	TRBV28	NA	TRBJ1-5	CASSDRLNQPQHF	TGTGCCAGCAGTGACAGGCTAAATCAGCCCCAGCATTTT
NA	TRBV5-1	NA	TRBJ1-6	CASSPGRGFGNSPLHF	TGCGCCAGCAGCCCGGGCCGGGGATTCGGTAATTCACCCCTCCACTTT
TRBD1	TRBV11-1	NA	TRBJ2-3	CASSLEGDRGTDTQYF	TGTGCCAGCAGCTTAGAGGGGGACAGGGGAACAGATACGCAGTATTTT
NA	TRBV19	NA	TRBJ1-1	CASSPQGNTEAFF	TGTGCCAGTAGTCCGCAGGGGAACACTGAAGCTTTCTTT
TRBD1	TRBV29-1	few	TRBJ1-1	CSVDGTANTEAFF	TGCAGCGTCGATGGGACAGCTAACACTGAAGCTTTCTTT
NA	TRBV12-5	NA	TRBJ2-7	CASGPHPVQQYF	TGTGCTAGTGGTCCACACCCAGTCCAGCAGTACTTC
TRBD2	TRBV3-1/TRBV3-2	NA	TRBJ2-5	CASSQVAGGPETQYF	TGTGCCAGCAGCCAAGTGGCGGGAGGGCCAGAGACCCAGTACTTC
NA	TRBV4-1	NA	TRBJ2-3	CASSQEHMPSTDTQYF	TGCGCCAGCAGCCAAGAACATATGCCTAGCACAGATACGCAGTATTTT
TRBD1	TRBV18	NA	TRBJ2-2	CASSPPLSTGPAGELFF	TGTGCCAGCTCACCCCCACTCTCGACAGGGCCGGCCGGGGAGCTGTTTTTT
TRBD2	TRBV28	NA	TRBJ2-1	CASSPLGLASSYNEQFF	TGTGCCAGCAGTCCCCTAGGACTAGCGAGTTCCTACAATGAGCAGTTCTTC
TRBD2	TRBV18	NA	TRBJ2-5	CASSPPVGTSGLQETQYF	TGTGCCAGCTCACCACCGGTCGGGACTAGCGGTCTTCAAGAGACCCAGTACTTC
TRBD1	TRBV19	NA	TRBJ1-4	CASSTWDRENEKLFF	TGTGCCAGTAGTACTTGGGACAGGGAAAATGAAAAACTGTTTTTT
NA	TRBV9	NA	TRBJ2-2	CASSAPGLWGTGELFF	TGTGCCAGCAGCGCGCCCGGACTATGGGGTACCGGGGAGCTGTTTTTT
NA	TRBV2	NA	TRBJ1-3	CASSQDSGNTIYF	TGTGCCAGCAGCCAGGACTCTGGAAACACCATATATTTT
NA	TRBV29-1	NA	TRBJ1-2	CSVEDITGYGYTF	TGCAGCGTTGAAGATATAACAGGCTATGGCTACACCTTC
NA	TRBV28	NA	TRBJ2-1	CASSLAFNEQFF	TGTGCCAGCAGTCTAGCGTTCAATGAGCAGTTCTTC
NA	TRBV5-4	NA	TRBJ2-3	CASSLDTRAVADTQYF	TGTGCCAGCAGCTTGGATACTAGGGCGGTTGCGGATACGCAGTATTTT
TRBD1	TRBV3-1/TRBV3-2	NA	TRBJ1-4	CASSHGQGPTTNEKLFF	TGTGCCAGCAGCCATGGACAGGGCCCTACAACTAATGAAAAACTGTTTTTT
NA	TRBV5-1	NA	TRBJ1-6	CASRNHGQSSYNSPLHF	TGCGCCAGCAGAAACCACGGACAGAGCTCCTATAATTCACCCCTCCACTTT
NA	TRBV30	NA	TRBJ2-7	CAWGRTAYEQYF	TGTGCCTGGGGACGGACAGCCTACGAGCAGTACTTC
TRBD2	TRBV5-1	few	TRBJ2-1	CASSPFGTSALRQGGNEQFF	TGCGCCAGCAGCCCGTTCGGGACTAGCGCTCTTAGGCAGGGGGGGAATGAGCAGTTCTTC
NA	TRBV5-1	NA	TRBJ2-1	CASSLGADLYNEQFF	TGCGCCAGCAGCTTGGGGGCAGATCTTTACAATGAGCAGTTCTTC
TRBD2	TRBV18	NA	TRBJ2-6	CASSLAGTSGSGGANVLTF	TGTGCCAGCTCACTAGCCGGGACTAGCGGGAGTGGTGGGGCCAACGTCCTGACTTTC
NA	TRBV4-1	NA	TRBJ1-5	CASSQEGARQPQHF	TGCGCCAGCAGCCAAGAGGGGGCAAGGCAGCCCCAGCATTTT
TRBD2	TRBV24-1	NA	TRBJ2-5	CATSDQRVTSGRARFSQETQYF	TGTGCCACCAGTGATCAACGCGTGACTAGCGGGAGGGCCAGGTTTTCCCAAGAGACCCAGTACTTC
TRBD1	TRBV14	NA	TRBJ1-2	CASSHSRDRGRSNYGYTF	TGTGCCAGCAGCCATTCCCGGGACAGGGGGCGATCTAACTATGGCTACACCTTC
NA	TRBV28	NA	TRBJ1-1	CASSPLGPSAQTNTEAFF	TGTGCCAGCAGTCCCCTGGGCCCCTCGGCCCAAACGAACACTGAAGCTTTCTTT
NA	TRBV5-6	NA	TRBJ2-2	CASSPPDLASGELFF	TGTGCCAGCAGCCCTCCGGACTTAGCTTCCGGGGAGCTGTTTTTT
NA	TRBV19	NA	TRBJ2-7	CASSIQGGYEQYF	TGTGCCAGTAGTATCCAAGGGGGCTACGAGCAGTACTTC
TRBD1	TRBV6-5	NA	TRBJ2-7	CASSSAYDRDGEQYF	TGTGCCAGCAGTTCCGCCTATGACAGGGATGGTGAGCAGTACTTC
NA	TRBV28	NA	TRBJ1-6	CASSLQNSPLHF	TGTGCCAGCAGTCTCCAGAATTCACCCCTCCACTTT
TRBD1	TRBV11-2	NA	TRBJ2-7	CASSPGGQGAYEQYF	TGTGCCAGCAGCCCCGGCGGACAGGGGGCTTACGAGCAGTACTTC
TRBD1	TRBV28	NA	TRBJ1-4	CASSRTGGKGTNEKLFF	TGTGCCAGCAGCCGGACAGGGGGTAAAGGAACTAATGAAAAACTGTTTTTT
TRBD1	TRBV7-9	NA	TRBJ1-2	CASSSGQGYYGYTF	TGTGCCAGCAGCTCGGGACAGGGTTACTATGGCTACACCTTC
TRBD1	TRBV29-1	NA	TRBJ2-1	CSVEGQGARNEQFF	TGCAGCGTTGAAGGGCAGGGGGCTCGGAATGAGCAGTTCTTC
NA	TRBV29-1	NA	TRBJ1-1	CSVPGENTEAFF	TGCAGCGTCCCGGGGGAGAACACTGAAGCTTTCTTT
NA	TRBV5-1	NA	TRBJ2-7	CASSLDSLYEQYF	TGCGCCAGCAGCTTGGACAGCCTTTACGAGCAGTACTTC
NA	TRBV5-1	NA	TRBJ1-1	CASSLAVNTEAFF	TGCGCCAGCAGCTTGGCGGTGAACACTGAAGCTTTCTTT
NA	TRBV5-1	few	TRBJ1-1	CASSLYRVVGTEAFF	TGCGCCAGCAGCTTGTACAGGGTAGTGGGCACTGAAGCTTTCTTT
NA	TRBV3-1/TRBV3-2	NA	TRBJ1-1	CASSLGGVWEAFF	TGTGCCAGCAGCCTGGGCGGGGTCTGGGAAGCTTTCTTT
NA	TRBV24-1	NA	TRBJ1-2	CATSDFGQNYGYTF	TGTGCCACCAGTGATTTTGGACAGAACTATGGCTACACCTTC
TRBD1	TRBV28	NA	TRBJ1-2	CASSRAGTGGYGYTF	TGTGCCAGCAGTCGAGCCGGGACAGGGGGGTATGGCTACACCTTC
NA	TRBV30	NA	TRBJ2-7	CAWSKGGTVEQYF	TGTGCCTGGAGTAAAGGGGGTACGGTCGAGCAGTACTTC
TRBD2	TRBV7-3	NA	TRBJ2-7	CASSLNSGITQQYF	TGTGCCAGCAGCTTAAATAGCGGGATTACCCAGCAGTACTTC
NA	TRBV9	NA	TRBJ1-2	CASSLGQTLNYGYTF	TGTGCCAGCAGCCTAGGACAGACTCTTAACTATGGCTACACCTTC
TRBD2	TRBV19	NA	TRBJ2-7	CASSQRLAPSSYEQYF	TGTGCCAGTAGTCAGCGACTAGCGCCTAGCTCCTACGAGCAGTACTTC
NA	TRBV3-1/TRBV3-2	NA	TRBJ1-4	CASSARATNEKLFF	TGTGCCAGCAGCGCTCGGGCAACTAATGAAAAACTGTTTTTT
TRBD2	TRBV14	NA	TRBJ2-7	CASSQVGTSGSYEQYF	TGTGCCAGCAGCCAAGTGGGGACTAGCGGCTCCTACGAGCAGTACTTC
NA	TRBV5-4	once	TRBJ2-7	CASSLGHFYEQYF	TGTGCCAGCAGCTTGGGACACTTCTACGAGCAGTACTTC
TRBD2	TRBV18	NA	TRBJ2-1	CASSPPRLAGAINEQFF	TGTGCCAGCTCACCTCCGAGATTAGCGGGAGCTATAAATGAGCAGTTCTTC
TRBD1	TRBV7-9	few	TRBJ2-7	CASSSRNGGLRDRGREQYF	TGTGCCAGCAGCTCCCGCAATGGGGGATTGAGGGACAGGGGAAGAGAGCAGTACTTC
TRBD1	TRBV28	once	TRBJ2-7	CASSGTGGSPYEQYF	TGTGCCAGCAGTGGAACAGGGGGTTCCCCCTACGAGCAGTACTTC
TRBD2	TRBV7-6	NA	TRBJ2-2	CASSLALLSGINTGELFF	TGTGCCAGCAGCTTAGCCCTTCTTAGCGGGATAAACACCGGGGAGCTGTTTTTT